These 10 T cell receptor beta chains share one sample of origin, sequenced in a study of cytomegalovirus exposure and HLA in healthy donors. Amplification used 60 Vbeta primers and 13 Jbeta primers. Sequencing was performed with immunoSEQ multiplex PCR; in TCRdb, only in-frame clones are kept and a portion is missing. The data contain roughly 150,000 clones, approximately 83% of them seen just once; the ten biggest clones take up less than 2%. The sequenced sample was PBMCs. All receptors derive from a woman under 30 in good health and CMV-seronegative.

The V gene is TRBV5-4, the J gene TRBJ2-1, with D possibly being TRBD2 (5 bases). There are 12 residues in the CDR3. CDR1 SGHNT and CDR2 YYREEE come from the germline V gene (reference sequence). V was cut by 1 base and J by 7 bases, with 6 bases left in between. The CDR3: CASSLRENEQFF. As DNA, the CDR3 is TGTGCCAGCAGCTTGAGGGAGAATGAGCAGTTCTTC.

V and J are TRBV2 and TRBJ1-5, with 12 bases lining up with TRBD1. Germline V CDR1 and CDR2: SNHLY, FYNNEI. The CDR3 has 14 residues. J lost 5 bases, V lost 6 bases, and 2 bases had no gene match. The CDR3 region has the DNA TGTGCCAGCAGGGGACAGGGGGCTGATCAGCCCCAGCATTTT. Its protein is CASRGQGADQPQHF.

The chain couples TRBV13 to TRBJ1-1; D is possibly TRBD1 (5 bases). The CDR3 is 12 residues long. Trimming removed 2 bases from V and 10 bases from J, with 11 bases in between. Germline V gene data show CDR1 as PRHDT and CDR2 as FYEKMQ (reference sequence). In DNA, the CDR3 is TGTGCCAGCAGCTTAACATCGGGGGGAGCTTTCTTT. Translated: CASSLTSGGAFF.

The count of this clone is one. The J gene is TRBJ1-2, the V gene TRBV6-1, with TRBD1 matching 8 bases. J lost 5 bases, V lost 1 base, and 0 bases had no gene match. Per germline, CDR1 MNHNS and CDR2 SASEGT. The CDR3 is made up of 13 amino acids. The CDR3: CASSEGTGYGYTF. CDR3 nucleotide sequence: TGTGCCAGCAGTGAAGGGACAGGGTATGGCTACACCTTC.

The chain uses TRBV7-9 and TRBJ2-5; the D gene is possibly TRBD1 (5 bases). Per germline, CDR1 SEHNR and CDR2 FQNEAQ (reference sequence). The CDR3 contains 12 residues. V lost 7 bases to trimming and J lost 1 base, with 7 bases between them. The CDR3 spells CASTGPQETQYF. The CDR3 bases are TGTGCCAGCACAGGGCCCCAAGAGACCCAGTACTTC.

V usage is TRBV6-5 and J usage is TRBJ1-1, with 8 bases fitting TRBD1. Germline V lookup: CDR1 MNHEY, CDR2 SVGAGI. The length of the CDR3 is 13 residues. Trimming removed 6 bases from V and 7 bases from J; junction bases left unmatched: 7. For the CDR3, the DNA is TGTGCCAGCAGCTCGGGACAGGCCCTTGAAGCTTTCTTT. Residues: CASSSGQALEAFF.

The chain carries TRBV5-1 and TRBJ2-5; D is undetermined. With the DNA end fitting TRBJ2-7 better, the J assignment may be wrong. Per germline, CDR1 SGHRS and CDR2 YFSETQ. The CDR3 spans 15 residues. The DNA of the CDR3 is TGCGCCAGCAGCTTGGACAGCCCTGCTTTCTACGAGCAGTACTTC. The encoded protein is CASSLDSPAFYEQYF.

V usage is TRBV9 and J usage is TRBJ1-2; no definite D call. This CDR3 contains 16 residues. Trimming stripped 0 bases from V and 0 bases from J, with 12 bases between. The germline gives CDR1 SGDLS, CDR2 YYNGEE. CDR3 DNA sequence: TGTGCCAGCAGCGTAGGATCTGCGGCTCCTAACTATGGCTACACCTTC. This codes for CASSVGSAAPNYGYTF. The complete variable domain, with remaining parts taken from reference TRBV9 and TRBJ1-2, reads DSGVTQTPKHLITATGQRVTLRCSPRSGDLSVYWYQQSLDQGLQFLIQYYNGEERAKGNILERFSAQQFPDLHSELNLSSLELGDSALYFCASSVGSAAPNYGYTFGSGTRLTVV.

The chain employs TRBV4-1 and TRBJ2-3; 8 positions agree with TRBD2. The germline gives CDR1 MGHRA, CDR2 YSYEKL. The V segment lost 1 base and the J segment 5 bases; nucleotides outside the gene matches: 8. The CDR3 is 16 residues long. CDR3: CASSQAVAGLGDTQYF. DNA for the CDR3: TGCGCCAGCAGCCAAGCCGTAGCGGGGTTAGGAGATACGCAGTATTTT.

The chain links TRBV4-1 to TRBJ2-6; 7 bases fit TRBD2. The V segment lost 4 bases and the J segment 2 bases; nucleotides outside the gene matches: 8. In germline, CDR1 is MGHRA, CDR2 YSYEKL. The CDR3 is made up of 17 amino acids. CDR3 DNA sequence: TGCGCCAGCAGCCCGCGGGGAGGGAGGACTGGGGCCAACGTCCTGACTTTC. Its translation: CASSPRGGRTGANVLTF.